Listed here are 4 T cell receptor beta chains from one sample, sequenced in a study of blood T cells in healthy people across ages. Sample-barcoded 5' priming and a J-beta primer mix drove a second PCR of about 6 to 11 cycles. TCRdb ran MiXCR on the 5' RACE reads and lists one entry per CDR3 protein. The sample shows approximately 800,000 distinct CDR3 sequences, approximately 55% of them seen only once. Sequenced material: blood. These receptors were obtained from a man older than 75 in good health.

The sample holds one count of this clonotype. J is TRBJ2-1 and V is TRBV5-1, with TRBD2 as a possible D gene (6 bases). V gave up 5 bases and J gave up 1 base, with 13 bases separating them. CDR1 SGHRS and CDR2 YFSETQ come from the germline V gene. This CDR3 contains 15 residues. The CDR3 loop is CASRYDGGSYNEQFF. CDR3 coding DNA: TGCGCCAGCAGGTATGACGGGGGATCCTACAATGAGCAGTTCTTC.

CDR3 sequence reads: CASWGGQGTYNEQFF. The CDR3 DNA is TGTGCCAGCTGGGGGGGACAGGGGACCTACAATGAGCAGTTCTTC. The chain carries TRBV2 and TRBJ2-1, with 10 bases lining up with TRBD1. CDR3 size: 15 residues. Per the germline V gene, CDR1 is SNHLY and CDR2 is FYNNEI. Trimming at V came to 8 bases and at J to 2 bases, leaving 6 bases not matched to a gene.

The chain is built from TRBV7-9 and TRBJ1-1, with D tentatively TRBD1 (5 bases). CDR1 is SEHNR and CDR2 is FQNEAQ in the germline V gene (reference sequence). This CDR3 has 13 amino acids. V lost 5 bases, J lost 4 bases, and 11 bases lay in between. In DNA, the CDR3 is TGTGCCAGCAGCCCATTGGGGGTCACTGAAGCTTTCTTT. Its protein product is CASSPLGVTEAFF.

The V gene is TRBV11-2, the J gene TRBJ2-1; 13 bases are shared with TRBD2. With V trimmed by 5 bases and J by 4 bases, 11 bases remained unmatched. The CDR3 is made up of 18 amino acids. Germline V gene data show CDR1 as SGHAT and CDR2 as FQNNGV. CDR3 loop: CASSPEALGLAGYNEQFF. The CDR3 nucleotides are TGTGCCAGCAGCCCCGAGGCCCTGGGACTAGCGGGATACAATGAGCAGTTCTTC.